This T cell receptor beta chain was found in a study of blood T cell repertoires in COVID-19. Across the study: There were acute and convalescent COVID-19 samples, and they came from the United States, Italy and Spain.

The cohort comprised adults aged 18 to 89 years residing in 20 to 30 US areas. Participant-reported clinical history was the basis for cohort assignment. The method was immunoSEQ multiplex PCR; TCRdb's version includes in-frame clones alone and lacks a portion of them. The sample includes about 160,000 clones, roughly 90% of them seen just once. The CDR3 spans 16 residues. With 0 bases removed from V and 2 bases from J, the gap between germline ends came to 13 bases. The germline V gene has CDR1 KGHSH and CDR2 LQKENI. This chain connects TRBV18 to TRBJ2-5, with a tentative D call TRBD2 (6 bases). This clonotype was obtained from a woman aged 50 to 65 who had recovered from COVID-19. Source material: PBMCs or T cells enriched from blood (not recorded which). Here the CDR3 reads CASSPPKGGGQETQYF. CDR3 DNA sequence: TGTGCCAGCTCACCACCGAAGGGAGGTGGGCAAGAGACCCAGTACTTC.